This section outlines one T cell receptor beta chain sequence together with its context. This sample was taken from a study of blood T cell repertoires in COVID-19. Overall study context: The United States, Italy and Spain provided the acute and convalescent COVID-19 samples. PBMCs, B-cell-depleted T cells, or T cells provided the cDNA or gDNA that made up the material.

The CDR3 length is 14 residues. Deletions cut 0 bases from V and 6 bases from J, with 12 bases between. From germline, CDR1 is GTSNPN and CDR2 SVGIG (reference sequence). The authors' processing: Scientists estimated how many nucleated cells there were by amplifying reference gene primers. Libraries were prepared by immunoSEQ multiplex PCR; TCRdb keeps only in-frame clonotypes and omits some of them. The V and J calls and clone size come from that table; D and trimming were worked out from the DNA. The sample holds tens of thousands of clones, approximately 88% seen once. Material: peripheral blood. J is TRBJ1-5 and V is TRBV30; D is perhaps TRBD1 (5 bases). The receptor was isolated from a human donor in a cohort sampled during active COVID-19. Written as DNA, the CDR3 is TGTGCCTGGAGTGTAGGTCAGGGTAGTCAGCCCCAGCATTTT. The encoded protein is CAWSVGQGSQPQHF.